This TCR beta chain was documented in a study of OX40 agonist ivuxolimab in advanced cancers. Looking at the study overall: Patients were 82.7% male with ages about 23 to 90, mean 60. People who had prior anti-PD-1, anti-PD-L1 or anti-CTLA-4 therapy could take part, and approximately 44% had some.

Data came from immunoSEQ multiplex PCR; TCRdb stores just in-frame clones and leaves some out. The sample includes 15,000 to 25,000 clones, 65% to 85% of them seen just once. Germline loops: CDR1 SEHNR, CDR2 FQNEAQ (reference sequence). V shed 5 bases and J 2 bases; nucleotides not matched to a gene: 6. The CDR3 has 16 amino acids. The material was CD4+ or CD8+ T cells sorted from blood, obtained in a trial of the OX40 agonist ivuxolimab. This sequence joins TRBV7-9 and TRBJ2-1; 10 bases align to TRBD1. The clonotype comes from an adult with an advanced solid tumor such as melanoma, head and neck, liver or kidney cancer. The CDR3 reads CASSPRGTGAYNEQFF. CDR3 DNA sequence: TGTGCCAGCAGCCCAAGGGGGACAGGGGCCTACAATGAGCAGTTCTTC. Based on the CDR3 plus reference TRBV7-9 and TRBJ2-1, the full variable domain is DTGVSQNPRHKITKRGQNVTFRCDPISEHNRLYWYRQTLGQGPEFLTYFQNEAQLEKSRLLSDRFSAERPKGSFSTLEIQRTEQGDSAMYLCASSPRGTGAYNEQFFGPGTRLTVL.